This TCR beta chain is from a study of shared clonotypes between healthy human individuals. In the case of this clone: Its antigen is as yet unknown.

The trim removed 4 bases at V and 5 bases at J, leaving 10 bases unmatched. The CDR3 contains 15 residues. The V gene's germline CDR1 is SGDLS and CDR2 YYNGEE. The study's findings and limits: Naive CD4 clonotypes were shared across a handful of donors at roughly 5%. In contrast to clonotypes shared by all four donors, non-shared clonotypes had lower generation probabilities.

Sequencing was performed with immunoSEQ multiplex PCR; in TCRdb, only in-frame clones are kept and a portion is missing. The sample holds fewer than 850,000 clones, about 96% seen once. Terminally differentiated effector memory CD45RA+ cells were excluded by CCR7 positive selection of CD45RO-negative cells. Material: naive CD8+ T cells sorted from blood. This sequence was found in a man aged 25-40 years in good health. This chain connects TRBV9 to TRBJ1-1, with TRBD1 identical over 8 bases. CDR3 in amino acids: CASSLQDRAGTEAFF. As DNA, the CDR3 is TGTGCCAGCAGCTTACAGGACAGGGCGGGAACTGAAGCTTTCTTT.